A selection of T cell receptor beta chains follows, all from one sample in a study of tumor-infiltrating lymphocytes in primary liver carcinoma. TCRdb itself ran the multiplex PCR reads through MiXCR, one entry per CDR3 protein. The table records 300,000 to 350,000 distinct CDR3 sequences, about 61% of them present only once. What was sequenced was peripheral blood. These receptors all stem from a middle-aged man with primary liver carcinoma and hepatitis B virus infection. Each CDR3 is given with its conserved first and last residue. D genes are given only for firm matches. Expanded clones get a size class; other rows say once, few or many, or leave the size out.

D gene | J gene | V gene | clone size | CDR3 DNA | CDR3 protein
. | TRBJ2-1 | TRBV5-4 | . | TGTGCCGGCAGCCCTCCGGGACCGCGTTCTCAAAATGAGCAGTTCTTC | CAGSPPGPRSQNEQFF
. | TRBJ2-1 | TRBV5-4 | . | TGTGCCAGCAACCGACTAGGGGATGAGCAGTTCTTC | CASNRLGDEQFF
. | TRBJ2-7 | TRBV11-2 | . | TGTGCCAGCAGCTTAGCAACCTCTCGGGAGAAGTACTTC | CASSLATSREKYF
TRBD2 | TRBJ2-1 | TRBV11-2 | . | TGTGCCAGCAGCTCTCTCGGGACCAGCGGGAGGAATGAGCAGTTCTTC | CASSSLGTSGRNEQFF
TRBD2 | TRBJ2-7 | TRBV4-1 | many | TGCGCCAGCAGCCAAGACTCGACTAGCGGGAGTTTCAACGAGCAGTACTTC | CASSQDSTSGSFNEQYF
. | TRBJ2-2 | TRBV11-2 | . | TGTGCCAGGGGGCATGGACGGAACACCGGGGAGCTGTTTTTT | CARGHGRNTGELFF
. | TRBJ2-5 | TRBV5-6 | few | TGTGCCAGCAGCTTGGGGGGTCACCAAGAGACCCAGTACTTC | CASSLGGHQETQYF
TRBD1 | TRBJ1-5 | TRBV28 | . | TGTGCCAGCAGACTTCCCTGGGGACAGGGGGCTTTGAACAATCAGCCCCAGCATTTT | CASRLPWGQGALNNQPQHF
. | TRBJ2-7 | TRBV11-2 | . | TGTCTCAGCAGCTATGGACTTTACTACAAGCAGTACTTC | CLSSYGLYYKQYF
TRBD1 | TRBJ1-2 | TRBV5-1 | . | TGCACCAGCAGCTGGACAGGGGTCGGCTACACCTTC | CTSSWTGVGYTF
. | TRBJ2-7 | TRBV11-2 | once | TGTGCCAGCAGCCGGGTGCGTTACGAGCAGTACTTC | CASSRVRYEQYF
. | TRBJ2-7 | TRBV7-9 | . | TGTGCCAGCAGCTTACTTACCAGGGACGAGCAGTACTTC | CASSLLTRDEQYF
. | TRBJ2-1 | TRBV11-3 | . | TGTGTCAGTAGCCGAGTGCTTTTCAATGAGCAGTTCTTC | CVSSRVLFNEQFF
. | TRBJ2-1 | TRBV11-2 | . | TGTGCCAGCATCTTAGAGGCCGCGACCAGCGTGAGGGCGAGCTCCTACAATGAGCAGTTCTTC | CASILEAATSVRASSYNEQFF
TRBD1 | TRBJ1-1 | TRBV6-6 | . | TGTGCCAGCAGTCAGACAGGGACTGATGCTTTCTTT | CASSQTGTDAFF
TRBD1 | TRBJ1-1 | TRBV6-5 | few | TGTGCCAGCAGTTGGGTTGCAGGGGGCGAGGTCACTGAAGCTTTCTTT | CASSWVAGGEVTEAFF
. | TRBJ2-7 | TRBV11-2 | . | TGTGCCAGTAGCATGGACGGGGGTTCTTACGAGCAGTACTTC | CASSMDGGSYEQYF
. | TRBJ2-7 | TRBV11-2 | . | TGTGCCAGCAGCTTAAGACAGGAGTACGAGCAGTGCTTC | CASSLRQEYEQCF
. | TRBJ1-1 | TRBV6-5 | many | TGTGCCAGCCATAACAGAAGGAACACTGAAGCTTTCTTT | CASHNRRNTEAFF
. | TRBJ2-5 | TRBV5-5 | . | TGTGCCAGTAGCTTGGAAATCGTGATCCAAGAGACCCAGTACTTC | CASSLEIVIQETQYF
. | TRBJ2-2 | TRBV12-3/TRBV12-4 | many | TGTGCCAGCAGTTTAGTGGGGAAGTCCGGGGAGCTGTTTTTT | CASSLVGKSGELFF
TRBD2 | TRBJ2-7 | TRBV10-3 | . | TGTGCCATCAGGGGGACTAGCGGGAGGAACTACGAGCAGTACTTC | CAIRGTSGRNYEQYF
. | TRBJ2-7 | TRBV11-2 | . | TGTGCCAGCAGCTCAACAGGGTTCTGCGAACAGTACTTC | CASSSTGFCEQYF
. | TRBJ2-2 | TRBV11-2 | . | TGTGCCAGCACCTTAGCGGGCAGGGGGAACACCGGGGAGCTGTTTTTC | CASTLAGRGNTGELFF
TRBD1 | TRBJ2-5 | TRBV6-6 | . | TGTGCCAGCAGTTACTTATCTGACAGGGCGCGAGAGACCCAGTACTTC | CASSYLSDRARETQYF
. | TRBJ2-7 | TRBV4-1 | . | TGCGCCAGCAAACAAGGTTCCCAGATGGGCTACGAGCAGTACTTC | CASKQGSQMGYEQYF
. | TRBJ2-5 | TRBV11-2 | . | TGTGCCAGCAGCCCTTATCCGACTATCGGAGAGACCCGGTACTTC | CASSPYPTIGETRYF
. | TRBJ1-2 | TRBV5-5 | . | TGTGCCAGCAGCTTGGTTAGAACTGATGGCAGCTACACCTTC | CASSLVRTDGSYTF
. | TRBJ2-5 | TRBV10-3 | . | TGTGCCATCAGTGGGGGCACGTACCGAGAGACCCAGTACTTC | CAISGGTYRETQYF
. | TRBJ2-7 | TRBV6-2/TRBV6-3 | once | TGTGCCAGTAGGTCCTCGGAGGGCTACGAGCAGTACTTC | CASRSSEGYEQYF
. | TRBJ1-3 | TRBV12-5 | . | TGTGCTAGTGGAATCTGGTCTGGAAACACCATATATTTT | CASGIWSGNTIYF
TRBD2 | TRBJ2-7 | TRBV6-1 | many | TGTGCCAGCAGTGACCCGCAGACTAGCTCCTCCTACGAGCAGTACTTC | CASSDPQTSSSYEQYF
TRBD1 | TRBJ2-7 | TRBV5-5 | . | TGTGCCAGCAACTCTGAGGACAGGCTAAGGTACGAGCAGTACTTC | CASNSEDRLRYEQYF
. | TRBJ1-2 | TRBV28 | . | TGTGCCAGCACGGAGGGAGGGTACGACTATGGCTACACCTTC | CASTEGGYDYGYTF
. | TRBJ2-3 | TRBV7-8 | . | TGTGCCAGCAGCTCCCCCCTAGATACGCAGTATTTT | CASSSPLDTQYF
. | TRBJ1-1 | TRBV5-4 | few | TGTGCCAGCAGCTTCGGGGGCGGACCCTCTGAAGCTTTCTTT | CASSFGGGPSEAFF
. | TRBJ2-3 | TRBV6-1 | . | TGTGCCAGCAGGGCGCTAGATTATAGCAATCAGCCCCAGTATTTT | CASRALDYSNQPQYF
. | TRBJ2-3 | TRBV7-8 | few | TGTGCCAGCAGCTTAGGACGGACTGGGGATGGCACAGATACGCAGTATTTT | CASSLGRTGDGTDTQYF
. | TRBJ2-1 | TRBV5-6 | few | TGTGCCAGCAGCTTGGGTGGAGACGCCATCCATGAGCAGTTCTTC | CASSLGGDAIHEQFF
. | TRBJ2-5 | TRBV13 | . | TGTGCCAGCAGCCCCGGACCCCAAGAGACCCAGTACTTC | CASSPGPQETQYF
TRBD1 | TRBJ1-1 | TRBV7-9 | . | TGTGCCAGCAGCTTAGTAACCCTACGGACAGGGAAGAACACTGAAGCTTTCTTT | CASSLVTLRTGKNTEAFF
. | TRBJ2-7 | TRBV11-2 | many | TGTGCCAGCAGCTTAGATCTCGGGGTTATCTACGAGCAGTACTTC | CASSLDLGVIYEQYF
. | TRBJ2-7 | TRBV6-2/TRBV6-3 | many | TGTGCCAGCAGTTATTACCCGAACAGGGCCGAGCAGTACTTC | CASSYYPNRAEQYF
TRBD1 | TRBJ2-5 | TRBV6-6 | . | TGTGCCAACAGGGAACCGGGACAGGGTCGAGAGACCCAGTACTTC | CANREPGQGRETQYF
TRBD2 | TRBJ2-3 | TRBV6-2/TRBV6-3 | once | TGTGCCCGTATGAATCAGCGGGAGGTAGATACGCAGTATTTT | CARMNQREVDTQYF
. | TRBJ2-3 | TRBV5-4 | . | TGTGCCAGCAGGGGATGGGGGCTAGCGGTCACAGATACGCAGTATTTT | CASRGWGLAVTDTQYF
. | TRBJ2-1 | TRBV2 | many | TGTGCCAGTAGTCAGGACAAAAGCTCCTACAATGAGCAGTTCTTC | CASSQDKSSYNEQFF